This T cell receptor beta chain was found in a study of cytomegalovirus exposure and HLA in healthy donors. The study ran its PCR with 60 Vbeta and 13 Jbeta primers. Some clones are missing from TCRdb's copy, which holds only in-frame ones; the method was immunoSEQ multiplex PCR. The sample shows 150,000 to 200,000 clones, approximately 59% of them seen only once. V lost 4 bases, J lost 0 bases, and 8 bases lay in between. CDR3 length equals 14 residues. Germline V gene sequence: CDR1 SGDLS, CDR2 YYNGEE. Whole-study findings and limits: No immune exposure information besides CMV serostatus was available. A later analysis, which compared TCR beta chains of equal frequency, found the HLA-associated ones more clonally expanded. Association of 15,000 to 20,000 TCR beta sequences with HLA alleles was found at 0.05 false discovery rate in a later analysis. From TCR beta sequences, most subjects' HLA-A and HLA-B alleles were reportedly predicted accurately.

This clone was seen only a few times. Its antigen remains unidentified. The receptor comes from a man between 40 and 49 years old in good health and CMV-seronegative. Sequencing used PBMCs. The chain recombines TRBV9 with TRBJ1-5; no clear D. The CDR3: CASSSGDSNQPQHF. As DNA, the CDR3 is TGTGCCAGCAGCTCAGGCGATAGCAATCAGCCCCAGCATTTT.